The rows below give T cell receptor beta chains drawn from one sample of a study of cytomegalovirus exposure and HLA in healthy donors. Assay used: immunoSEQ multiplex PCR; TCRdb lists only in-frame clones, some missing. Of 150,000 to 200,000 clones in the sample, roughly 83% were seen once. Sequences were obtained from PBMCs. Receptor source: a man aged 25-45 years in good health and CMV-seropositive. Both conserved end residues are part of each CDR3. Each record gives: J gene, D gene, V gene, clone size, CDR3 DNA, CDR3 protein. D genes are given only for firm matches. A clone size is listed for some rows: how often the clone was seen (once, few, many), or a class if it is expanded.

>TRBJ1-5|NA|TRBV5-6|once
TGTGCCAGCAGCTTGGACAGGGAAAACGTACTGAGGACCGATCAGCCCCAGCATTTT
CASSLDRENVLRTDQPQHF
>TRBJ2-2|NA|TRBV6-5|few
TGTGCCAGCAACCCAGGGGTGGACACCGGGGAGCTGTTTTTT
CASNPGVDTGELFF
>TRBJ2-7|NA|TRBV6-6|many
TGTGCCAGCAGTTTAGACACTGAGTCCTACGAGCAGTACTTC
CASSLDTESYEQYF
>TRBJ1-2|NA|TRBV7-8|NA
TGTGCCAGCAGCTTCCCTTGGGGGGGGTATGGCTACACCTTC
CASSFPWGGYGYTF
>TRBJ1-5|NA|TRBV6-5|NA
TGTGCCAGCAGTTACTCTTCCGGTAGCAATCAGCCCCAGCATTTT
CASSYSSGSNQPQHF
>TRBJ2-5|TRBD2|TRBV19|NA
TGTGCCAGTAGTAGACTAGCGGGGATACAAGAGACCCAGTACTTC
CASSRLAGIQETQYF
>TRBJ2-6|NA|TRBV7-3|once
TGTGCCAGCAGCTCGAGGGGACACCACCGAGGGGGGGCCAACGTCCTGACTTTC
CASSSRGHHRGGANVLTF
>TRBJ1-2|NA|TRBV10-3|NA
TGTGCCATCAGGCCTCAGGCAGATAACTATGGCTACACCTTC
CAIRPQADNYGYTF
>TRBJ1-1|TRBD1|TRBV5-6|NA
TGTGCCAGCAGCTCAGACAGGGGGCGCGAAGCTTTCTTT
CASSSDRGREAFF
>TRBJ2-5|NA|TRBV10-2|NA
TGCGCCAGCAGTGTAGGTGGAGGCCACCTAGAAGAGACCCAGTACTTC
CASSVGGGHLEETQYF
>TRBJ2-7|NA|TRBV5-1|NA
TGCGCCAGCAGCCCCGGGTCTTCGAGCTCCTACGAGCAGTACTTC
CASSPGSSSSYEQYF
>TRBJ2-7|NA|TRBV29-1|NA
TGCAGCGTTGAAGATCCTAAGGGGACCTACGAGCAGTACTTC
CSVEDPKGTYEQYF
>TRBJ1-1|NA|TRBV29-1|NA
TGCAGCGTTGAATCTTCAGGGAACACTGAAGCTTTCTTT
CSVESSGNTEAFF
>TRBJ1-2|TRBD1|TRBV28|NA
TGTGCCAGCAGTTTTCCCCAGGGGGCCTCCTTTGCTGGCTATGGCTACACCTTC
CASSFPQGASFAGYGYTF
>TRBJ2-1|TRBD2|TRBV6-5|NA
TGTGCCAGCAGAAAACTAGCGGGAGGTGACAATGAGCAGTTCTTC
CASRKLAGGDNEQFF
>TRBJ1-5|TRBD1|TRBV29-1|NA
TGCAGCGTTTCGCCAGGGGGCATCAATCAGCCCCAGCATTTT
CSVSPGGINQPQHF
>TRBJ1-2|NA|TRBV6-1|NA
TGTGCCAGCAGCCGAAACAGGGAAGGGGGATATGGCTACACCTTC
CASSRNREGGYGYTF
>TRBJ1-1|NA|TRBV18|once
TGTGCCAGCTCACCACGAACAGCCGGGATGAACACTGAAGCTTTCTTT
CASSPRTAGMNTEAFF
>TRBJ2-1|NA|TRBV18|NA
TGTGCAAGCTCAACCTCTCGGCAGGGGTCCTACAATGAGCAGTTCTTC
CASSTSRQGSYNEQFF
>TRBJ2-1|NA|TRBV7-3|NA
TGTGCCAGCAGCAGCAGGCCCCGCCTCAGCGGGACATACAATGAGCAGTTCTTC
CASSSRPRLSGTYNEQFF
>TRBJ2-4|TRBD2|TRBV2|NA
TGTGCCAGCAAGGAAATGGGAGGGCCACTACGGTACTTC
CASKEMGGPLRYF
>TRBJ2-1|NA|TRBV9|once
TGTGCCAGCAGCGGGACAGTTTACAATGAGCAGTTCTTC
CASSGTVYNEQFF
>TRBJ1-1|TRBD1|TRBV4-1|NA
TGCGCCAGCAGCCAAAGACAGGGGGTAGAGACTGAAGCTTTCTTT
CASSQRQGVETEAFF
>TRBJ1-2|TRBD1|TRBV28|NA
TGTGCCAGCAGTAAAGGGGGCGGCTATGGCTACACCTTC
CASSKGGGYGYTF
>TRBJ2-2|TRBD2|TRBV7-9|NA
TGTGCCAGCAGCTCCCCTATAGCGGGGGGGAACACCGGGGAGCTGTTTTTT
CASSSPIAGGNTGELFF
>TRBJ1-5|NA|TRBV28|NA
TGTGCCAGCAGGTTTCAGGAAAATCAGCCCCAGCATTTT
CASRFQENQPQHF
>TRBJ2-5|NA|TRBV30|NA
TGTGCCTGGAGTGAGGGGGAGGAGACCCAGTACTTC
CAWSEGEETQYF
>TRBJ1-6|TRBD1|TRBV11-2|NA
TGTGCCAGCAGCTCACAGGGGAGTGAGAATTCACCCCTCCACTTT
CASSSQGSENSPLHF
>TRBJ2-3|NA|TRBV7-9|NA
TGTGCCAGCACCTCCCAGGGGTTTGGTAGCACAGATACGCAGTATTTT
CASTSQGFGSTDTQYF
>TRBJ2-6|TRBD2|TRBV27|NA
TGTGCCAGCAGATTGACTAGCGGGACTGGGGCCAACGTCCTGACTTTC
CASRLTSGTGANVLTF
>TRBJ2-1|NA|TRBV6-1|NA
TGTGCCAGCAGGAGCCCTTTGTACAATGAGCAGTTCTTC
CASRSPLYNEQFF
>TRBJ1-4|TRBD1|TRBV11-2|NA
TGTGCCAGCAGCCCGGACAGGGGTTCTAGAAAACTGTTTTTT
CASSPDRGSRKLFF
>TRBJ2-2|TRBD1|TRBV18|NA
TGTGCCAGCTCAACCGGACAGGGACGGGGCACCGGGGAGCTGTTTTTT
CASSTGQGRGTGELFF
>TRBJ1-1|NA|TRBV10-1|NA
TGCGCCAGCAGTGACGACAGTGATGAAGCTTTCTTT
CASSDDSDEAFF
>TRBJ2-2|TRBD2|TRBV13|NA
TGTGCCAGCAGCTCTGACGGGGGAGGGGACACCGGGGAGCTGTTTTTT
CASSSDGGGDTGELFF
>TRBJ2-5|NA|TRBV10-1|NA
TGCGCCAGCAGTGAGTCGGGAGGGACCCAGTACTTC
CASSESGGTQYF
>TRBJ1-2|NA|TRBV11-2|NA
TGTGCCAGCAGCTTAGATGGGGGGGTTCGTGGCTACACCTTC
CASSLDGGVRGYTF
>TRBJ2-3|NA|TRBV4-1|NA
TGCGCCAGCAGCCAAGGACTAGTTACGGGCACAGATACGCAGTATTTT
CASSQGLVTGTDTQYF
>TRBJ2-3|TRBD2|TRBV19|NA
TGTGCCACATCGGCCAGCGGGGGGCCACCGTCTTTT
CATSASGGPPSF
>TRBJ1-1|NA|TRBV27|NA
TGTGCCAGCAGTTTAGCCCAGGGCTACACTGAAGCTTTCTTT
CASSLAQGYTEAFF
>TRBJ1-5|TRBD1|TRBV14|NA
TGTGCCAGCAGCCGAGTTGACAGGGATCAGCCCCAGCATTTT
CASSRVDRDQPQHF
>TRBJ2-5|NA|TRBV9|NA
TGTGCCAGCAGCGTAGGGGCCTTGGGCGAGACCCAGTACTTC
CASSVGALGETQYF
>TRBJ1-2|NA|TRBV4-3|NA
TGCGCCAGCAGCTCCGGAACCCAGGGTGTCTACACCTTC
CASSSGTQGVYTF
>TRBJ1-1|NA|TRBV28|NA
TGTGCCAGCAGTGATCGCCGGGACACACTACAGAACACTGAAGCTTTCTTT
CASSDRRDTLQNTEAFF
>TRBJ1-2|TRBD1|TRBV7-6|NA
TGTGCCAGCAGCTCGGACAGGACCCAGGGCTACACCTTC
CASSSDRTQGYTF
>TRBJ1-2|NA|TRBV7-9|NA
TGTGCCAGCAGTCCAGAGGGACGGGAGCGTGGCTACACCTTC
CASSPEGRERGYTF
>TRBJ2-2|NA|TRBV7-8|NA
TGTGCCAGCAGCGCGAACAGGGTAGGGGGGGAGCTGTTTTTT
CASSANRVGGELFF
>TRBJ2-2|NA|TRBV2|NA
TGTGCCAGCAGTGTTTTAGGGGCACACACCGGGGAGCTGTTTTTT
CASSVLGAHTGELFF
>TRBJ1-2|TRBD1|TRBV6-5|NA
TGTGCCAGCAGTTACTCAGGCAGGGGGTTGAGTGGCTACACCTTC
CASSYSGRGLSGYTF
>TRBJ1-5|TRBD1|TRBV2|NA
TGTGCCAGCAGTCGGGAACAGGGGAGCAGCCAGCCCCAGCATTTT
CASSREQGSSQPQHF
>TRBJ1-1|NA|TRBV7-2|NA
TGTGCCAGCAGCCTTAGACAGAACACTGAAGCTTTCTTT
CASSLRQNTEAFF
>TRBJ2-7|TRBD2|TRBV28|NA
TGTGCCAGCAGAACCGGGGCGGAGGGGAGGGACGAGCAGTACTTC
CASRTGAEGRDEQYF